These T cell receptor beta chains were read from a single sample in a study of response to subunit inactivated influenza vaccine. TCRdb ran MiXCR on the RT-PCR reads and lists one entry per CDR3 protein. The sample records about 240,000 distinct CDR3 sequences, 10% to 15% being singletons. Sequencing was performed on non-naive T cells sorted from PBMCs, taken 14 to 15 days before vaccination. The receptors here all came from a man aged 50 or older who received an inactivated influenza vaccine. The CDR3 runs from the conserved cysteine through the conserved F or W. Fields, in order: V gene, clone size, D gene, J gene, CDR3 protein, CDR3 DNA. D genes are given only for firm matches. Where a row states a size, it is once, few, many or the class of an expanded clone; other rows omit it.

V: TRBV7-2
size: NA
D: TRBD2
J: TRBJ2-7
CDR3: CASSFLVIAGGISYEQYF
DNA: TGTGCCAGCAGCTTTCTCGTGATAGCGGGGGGAATCTCCTACGAGCAGTACTTC

V: TRBV24-1
size: many
D: NA
J: TRBJ2-1
CDR3: CATSAGARSSYNEQFF
DNA: TGTGCCACCAGTGCCGGGGCTCGAAGCTCCTACAATGAGCAGTTCTTC

V: TRBV27
size: NA
D: NA
J: TRBJ2-5
CDR3: CASSRVWAEQETQYF
DNA: TGTGCCAGCAGTAGAGTTTGGGCAGAACAAGAGACCCAGTACTTC

V: TRBV10-3
size: few
D: NA
J: TRBJ2-3
CDR3: CAISDLFRGPTDTQYF
DNA: TGTGCCATCAGTGACCTATTCCGGGGTCCTACAGATACGCAGTATTTT

V: TRBV5-1
size: few
D: NA
J: TRBJ2-3
CDR3: CASSPLNEDTQYF
DNA: TGCGCCAGCAGCCCCCTAAACGAGGATACGCAGTATTTT

V: TRBV25-1
size: few
D: TRBD2
J: TRBJ2-3
CDR3: CASSFSGGGADTQYF
DNA: TGTGCCAGCAGTTTTAGCGGGGGCGGGGCAGATACGCAGTATTTT

V: TRBV5-6
size: NA
D: NA
J: TRBJ2-1
CDR3: CASSFITIYNEQFF
DNA: TGTGCCAGCAGCTTTATCACAATCTACAATGAGCAGTTCTTC

V: TRBV19
size: many
D: NA
J: TRBJ2-3
CDR3: CASSRRTDTQYF
DNA: TGTGCCAGTAGTCGCCGGACCGACACGCAGTATTTT

V: TRBV3-1
size: few
D: NA
J: TRBJ1-1
CDR3: CASSRSGGRAEAFF
DNA: TGTGCCAGCAGCCGAAGTGGGGGGCGGGCTGAAGCTTTCTTT

V: TRBV27
size: few
D: NA
J: TRBJ2-7
CDR3: CASRQRGAYEQYF
DNA: TGTGCCAGCAGGCAGAGGGGGGCCTACGAGCAGTACTTC

V: TRBV10-3
size: few
D: NA
J: TRBJ1-4
CDR3: CAIRAGRTNEKLFF
DNA: TGTGCCATCAGGGCAGGGCGCACTAATGAAAAACTGTTTTTT

V: TRBV20-1
size: many
D: NA
J: TRBJ2-5
CDR3: CSARRQQETQYF
DNA: TGCAGTGCTAGGAGGCAACAAGAGACCCAGTACTTC

V: TRBV2
size: NA
D: NA
J: TRBJ1-1
CDR3: CASSDDRLEAFF
DNA: TGTGCCAGCAGTGATGACAGATTAGAAGCTTTCTTT

V: TRBV9
size: NA
D: NA
J: TRBJ2-7
CDR3: CASSVGVDGAYEQYF
DNA: TGTGCCAGCAGCGTAGGAGTAGACGGGGCCTACGAGCAGTACTTC

V: TRBV4-3
size: few
D: NA
J: TRBJ2-1
CDR3: CASSQLENEQFF
DNA: TGCGCCAGCAGCCAACTTGAAAATGAGCAGTTCTTC

V: TRBV2
size: NA
D: TRBD1
J: TRBJ2-2
CDR3: CATALDRLNTGELFF
DNA: TGTGCCACTGCTTTGGACAGGCTGAACACCGGGGAGCTGTTTTTT

V: TRBV18
size: many
D: NA
J: TRBJ1-1
CDR3: CASSGAKNTEAFF
DNA: TGTGCCAGCTCAGGGGCGAAAAACACTGAAGCTTTCTTT

V: TRBV12-3/TRBV12-4
size: many
D: NA
J: TRBJ2-6
CDR3: CASSPSGANVLTF
DNA: TGTGCCAGCAGCCCATCTGGGGCCAACGTCCTGACTTTC

V: TRBV29-1
size: many
D: NA
J: TRBJ2-7
CDR3: CSVAEPHTF
DNA: TGCAGCGTTGCCGAGCCTCATACCTTC

V: TRBV28
size: NA
D: TRBD2
J: TRBJ2-5
CDR3: CASSSTSGPQETQYF
DNA: TGTGCCAGCAGTTCGACTAGCGGGCCCCAAGAGACCCAGTACTTC

V: TRBV6-2/TRBV6-3
size: NA
D: NA
J: TRBJ2-7
CDR3: CASSYSGADSLTYEQYF
DNA: TGTGCCAGCAGTTACTCGGGAGCGGACAGCCTAACCTACGAGCAGTACTTC

V: TRBV11-1
size: NA
D: NA
J: TRBJ2-1
CDR3: CASSLQGTDLRNEQFF
DNA: TGTGCCAGCAGCTTACAAGGTACAGACCTTAGGAATGAGCAGTTCTTC

V: TRBV5-4
size: few
D: TRBD2
J: TRBJ2-1
CDR3: CASSMAGTNIGQFF
DNA: TGTGCCAGCAGCATGGCCGGGACTAACATAGGGCAGTTCTTC

V: TRBV12-3/TRBV12-4
size: few
D: NA
J: TRBJ1-3
CDR3: CASTSTGNTIYF
DNA: TGTGCCAGCACTTCAACTGGAAACACCATATATTTT

V: TRBV7-8
size: NA
D: NA
J: TRBJ1-1
CDR3: CASSPLVTNTEAFF
DNA: TGTGCCAGCAGCCCCCTGGTTACGAACACTGAAGCTTTCTTT

V: TRBV5-6
size: NA
D: NA
J: TRBJ2-7
CDR3: CASSRTDYEQYF
DNA: TGTGCCAGCAGCCGGACAGATTACGAGCAGTACTTC

V: TRBV5-1
size: NA
D: TRBD1
J: TRBJ2-1
CDR3: CASSLGTGGSLSSYNEQFF
DNA: TGCGCCAGCAGCTTGGGAACAGGGGGGTCCCTCAGCTCCTACAATGAGCAGTTCTTC

V: TRBV7-7
size: many
D: NA
J: TRBJ1-1
CDR3: CASSLDFGTEAFF
DNA: TGTGCTAGCAGCTTAGATTTTGGGACTGAAGCTTTCTTT

V: TRBV7-2
size: NA
D: NA
J: TRBJ1-2
CDR3: CASSLEFGYTF
DNA: TGTGCCAGCAGCTTGGAGTTTGGCTACACCTTC

V: TRBV6-2/TRBV6-3
size: NA
D: NA
J: TRBJ2-4
CDR3: CASRPRSGVRAKNIQYF
DNA: TGTGCCAGCAGACCCAGATCCGGCGTCAGGGCCAAAAACATTCAGTACTTC

V: TRBV11-2
size: few
D: NA
J: TRBJ1-3
CDR3: CASSFGSAYGNTIYF
DNA: TGTGCCAGCAGCTTCGGGTCAGCCTATGGAAACACCATATATTTT

V: TRBV5-1
size: many
D: NA
J: TRBJ2-1
CDR3: CASSQPGGGSYNEQFF
DNA: TGCGCCAGCAGCCAACCGGGGGGCGGTTCCTACAATGAGCAGTTCTTC

V: TRBV12-3/TRBV12-4
size: medium-sized
D: NA
J: TRBJ1-4
CDR3: CASSFIDLSSEKLFF
DNA: TGTGCCAGCAGTTTCATCGACCTAAGCAGTGAAAAACTGTTTTTT

V: TRBV20-1
size: few
D: NA
J: TRBJ2-1
CDR3: CSARDASFHNEQFF
DNA: TGCAGTGCTAGGGACGCGTCCTTTCACAATGAGCAGTTCTTC

V: TRBV6-1
size: few
D: TRBD1
J: TRBJ1-1
CDR3: CASGLTGGDTEAFF
DNA: TGTGCCAGCGGGCTGACAGGGGGCGACACTGAAGCTTTCTTT

V: TRBV6-1
size: NA
D: NA
J: TRBJ1-1
CDR3: CASSPRLVNTEAFF
DNA: TGTGCCAGCAGTCCCCGGCTCGTGAACACTGAAGCTTTCTTT

V: TRBV28
size: many
D: NA
J: TRBJ2-2
CDR3: CAHQDNTGELFF
DNA: TGTGCCCACCAAGACAACACCGGGGAGCTGTTTTTT

V: TRBV25-1
size: many
D: NA
J: TRBJ2-1
CDR3: CASSERWGPRNEQFF
DNA: TGTGCCAGCAGTGAAAGGTGGGGACCCCGCAATGAGCAGTTCTTC

V: TRBV20-1
size: many
D: TRBD2
J: TRBJ2-3
CDR3: CSARDSRGLAGDTQYF
DNA: TGCAGTGCTAGAGATTCTCGAGGACTAGCGGGAGATACGCAGTATTTT

V: TRBV6-2/TRBV6-3
size: few
D: TRBD2
J: TRBJ2-1
CDR3: CASTAEGLAGGVSEQFF
DNA: TGTGCCAGCACCGCCGAGGGACTAGCGGGAGGAGTGAGTGAGCAGTTCTTC

V: TRBV30
size: few
D: TRBD1
J: TRBJ2-2
CDR3: CAWSTERTGVFAGELFF
DNA: TGTGCCTGGTCGACCGAGCGGACAGGGGTGTTCGCCGGGGAGCTGTTTTTT

V: TRBV12-3/TRBV12-4
size: NA
D: TRBD1
J: TRBJ2-2
CDR3: CASSRTTGGTNTGELFF
DNA: TGTGCCAGCAGCCGGACGACAGGGGGCACGAACACCGGGGAGCTGTTTTTT

V: TRBV5-1
size: few
D: TRBD2
J: TRBJ2-1
CDR3: CASSLATGGASEQFF
DNA: TGCGCCAGCAGCTTGGCGACCGGGGGGGCGAGTGAGCAGTTCTTC

V: TRBV7-6
size: many
D: TRBD1
J: TRBJ1-3
CDR3: CASSPRGTAFGNTIYF
DNA: TGTGCCAGCAGCCCAAGAGGGACAGCCTTTGGAAACACCATATATTTT

V: TRBV4-2
size: NA
D: NA
J: TRBJ1-5
CDR3: CASSQVGPRDQPQHF
DNA: TGTGCCAGCAGCCAAGTGGGACCGAGAGATCAGCCCCAGCATTTT

V: TRBV6-2/TRBV6-3
size: NA
D: TRBD2
J: TRBJ2-7
CDR3: CASSYGWGLAGYEQYF
DNA: TGTGCCAGCAGTTACGGATGGGGACTAGCGGGATACGAGCAGTACTTC